This TCR beta chain was captured by sequencing in a study of cytomegalovirus exposure and HLA in healthy donors (dated by TCRdb to 2016 to 2017). In terms of the full investigation: According to a later analysis, the approximately 130 validation repertoires were produced on the same platform as the roughly 600 repertoires of the first cohort. Besides the first cohort of approximately 670 subjects, a separate validation cohort made up of some 110 different subjects was used. The aim of the study was to test whether cataloging public T cell receptors could identify signatures of past pathogen exposure. To predict cytomegalovirus infection status, the study combined high-throughput TCR immunosequencing, statistical association of individual TCRs with disease status, and machine learning.

This clone appeared once. It has no known antigen specificity. Per-base qualities were not stored, and no clone one base away is much larger. Here V drops 3 bases and J drops 6 bases, and the junction holds 4 bases not matched to any gene. Including the terminal cysteine and phenylalanine, the CDR3 comprises 14 residues. The DNA shown is the 42-base CDR3, in frame from base 1. In the germline V gene, CDR1 corresponds to MNHEY and CDR2 to SVGAGI. Donors formed part of the validation cohort, which comprised 120 or so subjects and was distinct from the first cohort of 550 to 850 subjects. Broad study findings and their caveats: The authors suggested that the approach could potentially be extended to other disease states and immunological phenotypes. Across donors, most TCR sequences were observed very rarely, whereas some public TCRs were present in many individuals. Subsequent analysis determined that TCRs grouped into clusters in the first cohort also showed a tendency toward co-occurrence across the roughly 110 validation repertoires, and approximately 94% of cluster scores exceeded 0. In both the original and validation cohorts, the classifier was reported to diagnose cytomegalovirus status with high specificity and sensitivity. In the study, 164 TCR beta chains were listed as associated with cytomegalovirus. The validation cohort had no HLA typing available for a later analysis, so co-occurrence within that cohort was assessed over all 110 or so repertoires. In vitro tests confirmed that a few of the cytomegalovirus-associated TCR beta chains recognize cytomegalovirus antigens.

The library came from the immunoSEQ multiplex PCR assay. For the original study's pipeline: A statistical classification framework was developed to diagnose cytomegalovirus status using the catalog of TCR beta chain sequences. Drawn from immuneACCESS, this table holds only the in-frame rearrangements with V and J called that TCRdb kept. Clones are partly lost; checked studies trace under half to an unresolved V gene and leave the rest unexplained. The V and J calls and clone size were taken over from that table, and D and trimming were inferred from the DNA. This sample has over 150,000 clones in its table, and around 84% of those were observed once. The ten largest make up roughly an eighth of the sample.

The sequence derives from a woman in her thirties in good health and CMV-seropositive. The material sequenced was PBMCs. In this chain, TRBV6-5 is recombined with TRBJ2-2, and TRBD2 aligns with 7 junction nucleotides. The CDR3 reads CASSYGGSAGELFF. The DNA sequence is as follows: TGTGCCAGCAGTTATGGCGGGAGTGCCGGGGAGCTGTTTTTT.